What follows is one T cell receptor beta chain and its context. The data stem from a study of blood T cells in healthy people across ages. Combining a sample-barcoded 5' primer with a J-beta primer mix, a second PCR ran for about 7 to 11 cycles. TCRdb re-called the 5' RACE reads through MiXCR, storing one row per CDR3 protein. The repertoire consists of roughly 800,000 distinct CDR3 sequences, with 58% occurring once and the leading ten covering about 20%. The length of the CDR3 is 16 residues. V was clipped by 0 bases and J by 7 bases, with 16 bases between them. Germline loops: CDR1 LGHNA, CDR2 YNFKEQ.

Specimen: blood. The chain is built from TRBV4-2 and TRBJ2-1, with D perhaps TRBD2 (6 bases). The sequence derives from a man aged 30-40 years in good health. This CDR3 reads CASSQEAGSLGNEQFF. The CDR3 region has the DNA TGTGCCAGCAGCCAAGAGGCGGGAAGTCTTGGTAATGAGCAGTTCTTC.